This T cell receptor (beta chain) was documented in a study of blood T cell repertoires in COVID-19. Study overall: Samples came from the United States, Italy and Spain, spanning acute and convalescent COVID-19. PBMCs, B-cell-depleted T cells, or T cells were the source of the cDNA or gDNA that made up the material.

The V gene end was trimmed by 2 bases and the J gene end by 0 bases; junction bases not matched to a gene: 7. CDR3 size: 19 residues. Germline V CDR1 and CDR2: SGHVS, FQNEAQ. Authors' data handling: Using reference gene primer amplification, nucleated cell counts were estimated. Assay used: immunoSEQ multiplex PCR; TCRdb lists only in-frame clones, some missing. D and trimming were read from the DNA, whereas the V and J calls and clone size are those reported in that table. This sample has about 150,000 clones; roughly 88% occur once, and the top ten carry under 3.5%. The chain recombines TRBV7-8 with TRBJ1-6, with 10 positions matching TRBD1. Input material: peripheral blood. The receptor comes from a woman aged 55-69 years with acute or convalescent COVID-19. Here the CDR3 reads CASSLSSWTGGSYNSPLHF. CDR3 sequence (DNA): TGTGCCAGCAGCTTATCTTCGTGGACAGGGGGCTCCTATAATTCACCCCTCCACTTT.